This T cell receptor (beta chain) was identified in a study of blood T cell repertoires in COVID-19. Whole-study context: Nucleic acid was either cDNA or gDNA, and it came from T cells, B-cell-depleted T cells, or PBMCs.

V gave up 6 bases and J gave up 5 bases; unmatched junction bases: 6. There are 13 residues in the CDR3. TCRdb's copy holds only in-frame clones and misses some; the assay was immunoSEQ multiplex PCR. The data contain tens of thousands of clones, approximately 80% of them singletons. Source material: peripheral blood. The TCR comes from a man between 50 and 59 years old with active or convalescent COVID-19. V is TRBV12-3 or TRBV12-4 and J is TRBJ2-7; 8 positions agree with TRBD1. The CDR3: CASSTSGGHEQYF. The CDR3 DNA is TGTGCCAGCAGCACTTCAGGGGGCCACGAGCAGTACTTC.